The 16 T cell receptor beta chains listed next were all sequenced from one sample in a study of CD4 T cells in relation to SARS-CoV-2 and coronaviruses. Some clones are missing from TCRdb's copy, which holds only in-frame ones; the method was immunoSEQ multiplex PCR. Of tens of thousands of clones listed, 80% to 90% are singletons. The specimen was memory CD4+ T cells from PBMCs. These receptors came from an adult with COVID-19.

The J gene is TRBJ1-6, the V gene TRBV30; the D is unclear. From germline, CDR1 is GTSNPN and CDR2 SVGIG (reference sequence). The CDR3 length is 14 residues. The V end was cut by 0 bases, the J end by 4 bases, with 7 bases between. DNA of the CDR3: TGTGCCTGGAGTGTACGAACGTATAATTCACCCCTCCACTTT. It codes for CAWSVRTYNSPLHF.

The chain links TRBV11-3 to TRBJ2-5, with D possibly matching TRBD1 (5 bases). Trimming stripped 2 bases from V and 0 bases from J, with 10 bases between. From germline, CDR1 is SGHNT and CDR2 YENEEA. The CDR3 spans 15 residues. The chain's CDR3 is CASSLNTGHQETQYF. The CDR3 DNA sequence: TGTGCCAGCAGCTTAAATACAGGCCACCAAGAGACCCAGTACTTC.

The rearrangement joins TRBV28 to TRBJ2-1, with no clear D. The length of the CDR3 is 13 residues. Germline loops: CDR1 MDHEN, CDR2 SYDVKM. V was cut by 5 bases and J by 3 bases, with 8 bases left in between. The CDR3 loop is CASSTGFYNEQFF. The CDR3 DNA is TGTGCCAGCAGTACGGGCTTCTACAATGAGCAGTTCTTC.

Notes on this clone: At one boundary the junction diverges from the germline segment, which might be a read error. The chain has TRBV2 and TRBJ2-1, with 11 bases identical to TRBD2. The CDR3 loop spans 15 amino acids. The germline V gene encodes CDR1 SNHLY and CDR2 FYNNEI. The CDR3 bases are TGTGCCAGCAGGGAAGCTAGCGGGGGGCACAATGAGCAGTTCTTC. It codes for CASREASGGHNEQFF.

The V call is TRBV29-1, the J call TRBJ2-7, with D uncertain. Per germline, CDR1 SQVTM and CDR2 ANQGSEA. With 2 bases removed from V and 3 bases from J, the gap between germline ends came to 5 bases. This CDR3 contains 11 residues. CDR3 coding DNA: TGCAGCGTTGAAACATTCTACGAGCAGTACTTC. Translating it yields CSVETFYEQYF.

The CDR3 nucleotides read TGTGCCAGCTGTGTAGGGGGTAATGGCTACACCTTC. It specifies CASCVGGNGYTF. The V and J genes are TRBV3-1 (or the pseudogene TRBV3-2) and TRBJ1-2; D may be TRBD1 (6 bases). Germline values: CDR1 LGHDT, CDR2 YNNKEL (reference sequence). V lost 8 bases and J 6 bases, leaving 13 bases between the germline ends. CDR3 length: 12 amino acids.

The CDR3 sequence: CASRGDPDTQYF. Written as DNA, the CDR3 is TGTGCCAGCAGGGGAGATCCTGATACGCAGTATTTT. The J gene is TRBJ2-3, the V gene TRBV6-5, with D perhaps TRBD2 (5 bases). In germline, CDR1 is MNHEY, CDR2 SVGAGI. V was clipped by 6 bases and J by 6 bases, with 10 bases between them. The CDR3 has 12 residues.

This clone was counted a single time. This chain uses TRBV28 with TRBJ2-1; maybe TRBD2 (5 bases). Trimming took off 8 bases at V and 7 bases at J, with 18 bases between the two ends. The germline V gene has CDR1 MDHEN and CDR2 SYDVKM. The length of the CDR3 is 14 residues. CDR3 protein: CASGLTGISNEQFF. The DNA for the CDR3 is TGTGCCAGCGGACTGACGGGGATATCAAATGAGCAGTTCTTC.

J is TRBJ2-5 and V is TRBV19; D ambiguous. This CDR3 spans 15 amino acids. V lost 5 bases and J lost 2, with 15 bases in between. Germline CDR1 reads LNHDA; CDR2 reads SQIVND (reference sequence). The CDR3, as DNA: TGTGCCAGTAGTTCAGGCCGGGTTGGACAAGAGACCCAGTACTTC. Residues: CASSSGRVGQETQYF.

The chain carries TRBV5-1 and TRBJ2-7; 14 bases are shared with TRBD2. This CDR3 comprises 20 residues. V lost 0 bases, J lost 6 bases, and 17 bases stayed unmatched. Looked up from germline, CDR1 is SGHRS and CDR2 is YFSETQ. The CDR3 DNA reads TGCGCCAGCAGCTTGGCCCTTGGGACTAGCGGGAGCGTTGGACAATCCGAGCAGTACTTC. Translation gives CASSLALGTSGSVGQSEQYF. Looking up the rest from reference TRBV5-1 and TRBJ2-7 gives the full variable domain: KAGVTQTPRYLIKTRGQQVTLSCSPISGHRSVSWYQQTPGQGLQFLFEYFSETQRNKGNFPGRFSGRQFSNSRSEMNVSTLELGDSALYLCASSLALGTSGSVGQSEQYFGPGTRLTVT.

The chain recombines TRBV9 with TRBJ1-1; D is unclear. Germline CDR1 and CDR2: SGDLS and YYNGEE. CDR3 length equals 14 residues. Trimming shortened V by 0 bases and J by 0 bases, and 6 bases separated the two germline ends. The CDR3 DNA sequence: TGTGCCAGCAGCGTAGCAGCTATGAACACTGAAGCTTTCTTT. Amino acids: CASSVAAMNTEAFF.

The chain has TRBV5-1 and TRBJ2-1; the D is unclear. Trimming took 0 bases from V and 3 from J, leaving 7 bases between them. The germline CDR1 and CDR2 sequences are SGHRS and YFSETQ. This CDR3 spans 14 amino acids. The CDR3 DNA reads TGCGCCAGCAGCTTGGGGTGGCGCTACAATGAGCAGTTCTTC. Amino acids: CASSLGWRYNEQFF.

The J gene is TRBJ1-1, the V gene TRBV4-3; D is ambiguous. Looked up from germline, CDR1 is LGHNA and CDR2 is YSLEER. Trimming pared 2 bases from V and 7 bases from J, leaving 14 bases between. The CDR3 loop spans 14 amino acids. CDR3 sequence (DNA): TGCGCCAGCAGCCAAACTCTGTTTGGATATGAAGCTTTCTTT. Translation: CASSQTLFGYEAFF.

This sequence joins TRBV5-1 and TRBJ2-1, with 9 bases identical to TRBD2. The CDR3 has 15 residues. V lost 5 bases and J lost 8; bases outside the gene matches: 11. The germline CDR1 and CDR2 sequences are SGHRS and YFSETQ. CDR3 nucleotides: TGCGCCAGCAGTAGCCTAGCGGGACCCATCCATGAGCAGTTCTTC. Translated, it gives CASSSLAGPIHEQFF.

The chain couples TRBV29-1 to TRBJ1-1; D unresolved. With 7 bases removed from V and 1 base from J, the gap between germline ends came to 13 bases. The CDR3 extends over 13 amino acids. Looked up from germline, CDR1 is SQVTM and CDR2 is ANQGSEA. In nucleotides, the CDR3 is TGCAGCGCCCAGACCCAACCGAACACTGAAGCTTTCTTT. Its translation is CSAQTQPNTEAFF.

The CDR3 nucleotides are TGTGCCAGCAGTGGGGATGGAAACACCATATATTTT. Its protein is CASSGDGNTIYF. The chain combines TRBV5-4 with TRBJ1-3; no reliable D call. Germline CDR1 is SGHNT and CDR2 is YYREEE (reference sequence). This CDR3 has 12 residues. V shed 5 bases and J shed 3 bases, with 6 bases lying between them.